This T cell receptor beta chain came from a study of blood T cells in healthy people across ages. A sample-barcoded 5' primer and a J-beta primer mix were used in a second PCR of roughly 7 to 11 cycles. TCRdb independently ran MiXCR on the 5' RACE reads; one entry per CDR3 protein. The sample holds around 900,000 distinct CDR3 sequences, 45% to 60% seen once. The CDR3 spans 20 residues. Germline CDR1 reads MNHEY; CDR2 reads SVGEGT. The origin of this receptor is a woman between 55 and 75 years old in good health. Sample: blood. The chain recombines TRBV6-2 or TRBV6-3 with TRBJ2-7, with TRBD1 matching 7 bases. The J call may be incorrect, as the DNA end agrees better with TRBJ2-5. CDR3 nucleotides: TGTGCCAGCAGTACCCATCCAGACAGGGAAAGGGGTTCGACCACAAAGACCCAGTACTTC. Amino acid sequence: CASSTHPDRERGSTTKTQYF.